Below, 20 T cell receptor beta chains from the same sample are listed, as sequenced in a study of T-cell reconstitution after alpha-beta-depleted transplantation in children. Preparation of the TCRbeta library involved a method that used unique molecular identifiers. TCRdb re-derived calls from the PCR reads in MiXCR, one entry per CDR3 protein. The table records 500,000 to 600,000 distinct CDR3 sequences, approximately 29% of them present only once. Sequences were derived from PBMCs from the stem cell graft donor, sampled from the stem cell graft. These receptor sequences come from a human donor who donated a stem cell graft to a child with aplastic anemia.

The gene calls are TRBV30 and TRBJ2-3; D gene ambiguous. Trimming left V 0 bases short and J 6 bases short, with 10 bases between. The germline CDR1 and CDR2 sequences are GTSNPN and SVGIG (reference sequence). The CDR3 loop spans 13 amino acids. Here the CDR3 DNA reads TGTGCCTGGAGTGTAACCTACACGGATACGCAGTATTTT. This sequence encodes CAWSVTYTDTQYF.

CDR3 protein: CASSLAKQGRNEQFF. The CDR3, as DNA: TGTGCCAGCAGTTTAGCGAAACAGGGCCGCAATGAGCAGTTCTTC. The chain combines TRBV12-3 or TRBV12-4 with TRBJ2-1; possibly TRBD1 for D (6 bases). Between the trimmed V and J ends, which lost 0 bases and 6 bases, there was a span of 12 bases. The CDR3 has 15 residues.

The genes are TRBV12-3 or TRBV12-4 and TRBJ2-1; no firm D call. The CDR3 extends over 11 amino acids. Trimming removed 1 base at V and 13 bases at J, with 8 bases between. CDR3 bases: TGTGCCAGCAGTTTAGTGGCGATTCAGTTCTTC. Residues: CASSLVAIQFF.

V gene TRBV19 combines with J gene TRBJ2-2; no firm D call. The V and J ends lost 3 bases and 1 base respectively, with 12 bases between them. The CDR3 is 16 amino acids. Germline V gene data show CDR1 as LNHDA and CDR2 as SQIVND (reference sequence). DNA of the CDR3: TGTGCCAGTAGTATTATTGGCGGAGTGAACACCGGGGAGCTGTTTTTT. Translated, it gives CASSIIGGVNTGELFF.

The count of this clonotype is one. The rearrangement uses TRBV7-9 and TRBJ1-1; TRBD1 matches 7 bases. Per germline, CDR1 SEHNR and CDR2 FQNEAQ (reference sequence). J lost 3 bases, V lost 5 bases, and 6 bases had no gene match. CDR3 length equals 14 residues. This CDR3 is CASSLQGWDTEAFF. The DNA of the CDR3 is TGTGCCAGCAGCCTACAGGGGTGGGACACTGAAGCTTTCTTT.

This chain links TRBV7-2 with TRBJ2-1, with unresolved D. With 3 bases removed from V and 0 bases from J, the gap between germline ends came to 9 bases. From germline, CDR1 is SGHTA and CDR2 FQGNSA. CDR3 size: 15 residues. CDR3 residues: CASSFSSDSYNEQFF. CDR3 sequence (DNA): TGTGCCAGCAGCTTTTCCAGCGACTCCTACAATGAGCAGTTCTTC.

The chain carries TRBV11-3 and TRBJ2-5, with D maybe TRBD2 (6 bases). The CDR3 consists of 17 residues. The V end was cut by 5 bases, the J end by 5 bases, with 24 bases between. Germline values: CDR1 SGHNT, CDR2 YENEEA. The CDR3 protein is CASSPRGTAGFGETQYF. The CDR3 bases are TGTGCCAGCAGCCCCCGGGGGACCGCGGGGTTCGGGGAGACCCAGTACTTC.

The V gene is TRBV25-1, the J gene TRBJ1-4, with TRBD1 as a possible D gene (5 bases). Germline V lookup: CDR1 MGHDK, CDR2 SYGVNS. The CDR3 is 15 residues long. Trimming cost V 1 base and J 7 bases, with 13 bases left between them. The CDR3 DNA is TGTGCCAGCAGTGAATTGAACAGGAGAAGTGAAAAACTGTTTTTT. Protein sequence: CASSELNRRSEKLFF.

This clonotype was seen a handful of times. This chain joins TRBV29-1 and TRBJ2-3, with 7 bases that match TRBD2. The CDR3 has 15 amino acids. V shed 4 bases and J 5 bases; nucleotides not matched to a gene: 12. From germline, CDR1 is SQVTM and CDR2 ANQGSEA. This chain's CDR3 is CSVVRTAGRLDTQYF. The CDR3 region has the DNA TGCAGCGTTGTTCGCACAGCGGGAAGGTTAGATACGCAGTATTTT.

This chain links TRBV20-1 with TRBJ2-1; the match to TRBD2 covers 7 bases. From germline, CDR1 is DFQATT and CDR2 SNEGSKA (reference sequence). The CDR3 is 17 amino acids. V lost 1 base to trimming and J lost 6 bases; unmatched junction nucleotides: 15. The CDR3 DNA is TGCAGTGCTAGAGCCCCCCTAGGAGGCGGGAGCCCCAATGAGCAGTTCTTC. It encodes CSARAPLGGGSPNEQFF.

V is TRBV6-1 and J is TRBJ2-3; tentative D call: TRBD2 (5 bases). The V end was cut by 5 bases, the J end by 0 bases, with 21 bases between. This CDR3 comprises 18 residues. In germline, CDR1 is MNHNS, CDR2 SASEGT. The CDR3 loop is CASSPELFQRSSTDTQYF. In DNA form, the CDR3 reads TGTGCCAGCAGTCCCGAGTTGTTCCAGCGGTCTAGCACAGATACGCAGTATTTT.

To note about this clonotype: The junction and the germline gene differ at one end; a read error may be behind it. V is TRBV19 and J is TRBJ1-2, with D possibly matching TRBD1 (5 bases). The CDR3 consists of 12 residues. The germline V gene encodes CDR1 LNHDA and CDR2 SQIVND (reference sequence). For the CDR3, the DNA is TGTGCCAGTAGTCTAGACAGAATTCGCTACACCTTC. This encodes CASSLDRIRYTF.

The rearrangement uses TRBV20-1 and TRBJ1-2, with TRBD1 identical over 7 bases. V was pared by 4 bases and J by 8 bases, with 16 bases of the junction left unmatched. The CDR3 loop spans 15 amino acids. Germline V gene data show CDR1 as DFQATT and CDR2 as SNEGSKA (reference sequence). The CDR3 DNA follows: TGCAGTGCTACGGGGGAGGACAGGTCCGTGAGGGGCTACACCTTC. Translating gives CSATGEDRSVRGYTF.

CDR3 sequence (DNA): TGTGCCAGCAGTTTAGACAGATTGGAGTACGAGCAGTACTTC. Translation: CASSLDRLEYEQYF. The chain has TRBV28 and TRBJ2-7, with a possible D match to TRBD1 (5 bases). Trimming took 2 bases from V and 4 from J, leaving 12 bases between them. From germline, CDR1 is MDHEN and CDR2 SYDVKM. This CDR3 has 14 residues.

The chain couples TRBV7-9 to TRBJ2-1, with 10 nucleotides matching TRBD1. The germline CDR1 and CDR2 sequences are SEHNR and FQNEAQ (reference sequence). The junction had 13 bases not matched to a gene; V was cut back by 4 bases and J by 7 bases. This CDR3 is 17 amino acids long. As DNA, the CDR3 is TGTGCCAGCAGCTCAAGGGTGGGGGACAGGGGATGGAATGAGCAGTTCTTC. It translates to CASSSRVGDRGWNEQFF.

The rearrangement joins TRBV27 to TRBJ1-3; no clear D. Per the germline V gene, CDR1 is MNHEY and CDR2 is SMNVEV (reference sequence). This CDR3 is built from 16 residues. Trimming cost V 4 bases and J 0 bases, with 13 bases left between them. The CDR3 DNA follows: TGTGCCAGCAGTTCCCGGGCCGCTTTCTCTGGAAACACCATATATTTT. Protein sequence: CASSSRAAFSGNTIYF.

V is TRBV5-6 and J is TRBJ2-1; no reliable D call. Germline CDR1 is SGHDT and CDR2 is YYEEEE. Between the trimmed V and J ends, which lost 0 bases and 5 bases, there was a span of 9 bases. CDR3 length: 14 residues. CDR3 nucleotide sequence: TGTGCCAGCAGCTTGGTAGGTGATAACAATGAGCAGTTCTTC. As protein: CASSLVGDNNEQFF.

V is TRBV9 and J is TRBJ2-2, with 8 bases fitting TRBD2. Trimming cost V 2 bases and J 3 bases; bases outside gene matches: 9. There are 17 residues in the CDR3. Germline values: CDR1 SGDLS, CDR2 YYNGEE. For the CDR3, the DNA is TGTGCCAGCAGCGTTCCCCGGGAGGGCCTAGACACCGGGGAGCTGTTTTTT. Translating it yields CASSVPREGLDTGELFF.

V and J are TRBV4-3 and TRBJ2-3; weak D call: TRBD2 (6 bases). Per the germline V gene, CDR1 is LGHNA and CDR2 is YSLEER. Trimming stripped 3 bases from V and 2 bases from J, with 15 bases between. The CDR3 sequence is 16 residues long. In nucleotides, the CDR3 is TGCGCCAGCAGCCAGATGTTTCGCGGGGACACAGATACGCAGTATTTT. Its translation: CASSQMFRGDTDTQYF.

The rearrangement joins TRBV6-5 to TRBJ2-2; D gene uncertain. Germline CDR1 reads MNHEY; CDR2 reads SVGAGI. The V end lost 4 bases, the J end lost 9 bases, and 6 bases lay between the germline ends. This CDR3 is 11 amino acids long. The CDR3 sequence is CASSFGRELFF. The CDR3 DNA follows: TGTGCCAGCAGTTTTGGTCGGGAGCTGTTTTTT.